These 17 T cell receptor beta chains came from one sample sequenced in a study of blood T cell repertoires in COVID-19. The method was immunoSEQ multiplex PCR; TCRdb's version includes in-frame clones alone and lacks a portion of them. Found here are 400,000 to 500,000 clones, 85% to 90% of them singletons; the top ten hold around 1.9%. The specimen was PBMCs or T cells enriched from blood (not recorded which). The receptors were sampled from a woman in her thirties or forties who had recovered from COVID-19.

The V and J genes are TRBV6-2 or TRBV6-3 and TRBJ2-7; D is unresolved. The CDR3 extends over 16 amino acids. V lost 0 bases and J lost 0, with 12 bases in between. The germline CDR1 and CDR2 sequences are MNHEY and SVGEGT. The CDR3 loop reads CASSYSHHPPSYEQYF. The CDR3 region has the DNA TGTGCCAGCAGTTACTCCCATCATCCCCCCTCCTACGAGCAGTACTTC.

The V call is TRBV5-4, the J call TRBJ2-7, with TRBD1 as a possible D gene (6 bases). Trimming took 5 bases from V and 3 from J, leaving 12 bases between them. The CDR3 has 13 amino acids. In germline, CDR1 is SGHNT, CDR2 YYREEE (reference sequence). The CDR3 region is CASSWEGGYEQYF. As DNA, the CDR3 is TGTGCCAGCAGTTGGGAAGGGGGCTACGAGCAGTACTTC.

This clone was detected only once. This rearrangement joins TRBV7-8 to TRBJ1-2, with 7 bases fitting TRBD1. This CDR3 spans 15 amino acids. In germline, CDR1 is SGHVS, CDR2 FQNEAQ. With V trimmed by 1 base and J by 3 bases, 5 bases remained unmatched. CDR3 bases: TGTGCCAGCAGCTTAGGCGCCAGGGGGTACTATGGCTACACCTTC. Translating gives CASSLGARGYYGYTF. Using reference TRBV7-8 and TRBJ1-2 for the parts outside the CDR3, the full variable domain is GAGVSQSPRYKVAKRGQDVALRCDPISGHVSLFWYQQALGQGPEFLTYFQNEAQLDKSGLPSDRFFAERPEGSVSTLKIQRTQQEDSAVYLCASSLGARGYYGYTFGSGTRLTVV.

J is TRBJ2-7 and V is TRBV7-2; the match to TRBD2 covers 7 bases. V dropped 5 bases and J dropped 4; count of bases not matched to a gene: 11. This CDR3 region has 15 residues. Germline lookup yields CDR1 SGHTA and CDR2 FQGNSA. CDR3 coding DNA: TGTGCCAGCAGCCCCCGCGGCGGGAGAGGGTACGAGCAGTACTTC. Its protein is CASSPRGGRGYEQYF.

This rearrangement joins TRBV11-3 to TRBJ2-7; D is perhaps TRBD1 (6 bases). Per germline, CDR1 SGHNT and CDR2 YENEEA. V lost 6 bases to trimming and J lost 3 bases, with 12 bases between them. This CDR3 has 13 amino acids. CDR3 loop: CASRSGQNYEQYF. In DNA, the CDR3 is TGTGCCAGCAGATCCGGACAGAACTACGAGCAGTACTTC.

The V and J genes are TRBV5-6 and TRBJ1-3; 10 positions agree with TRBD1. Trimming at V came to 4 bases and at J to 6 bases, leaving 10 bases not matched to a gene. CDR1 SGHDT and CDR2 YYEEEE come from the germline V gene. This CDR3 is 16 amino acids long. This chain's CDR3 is CASSLDKGTGVNTIYF. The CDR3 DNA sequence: TGTGCCAGCAGCCTAGACAAAGGGACAGGGGTAAACACCATATATTTT.

CDR3: CASSLIGTHEETQYF. The CDR3 coding sequence is TGCGCCAGCAGCTTGATTGGGACACACGAAGAGACCCAGTACTTC. This rearrangement joins TRBV5-1 to TRBJ2-5; possible D gene TRBD1, 6 bases. Per germline, CDR1 SGHRS and CDR2 YFSETQ. V lost 1 base and J lost 3, with 13 bases in between. There are 15 residues in the CDR3. The whole variable domain, filled in from reference TRBV5-1 and TRBJ2-5, reads KAGVTQTPRYLIKTRGQQVTLSCSPISGHRSVSWYQQTPGQGLQFLFEYFSETQRNKGNFPGRFSGRQFSNSRSEMNVSTLELGDSALYLCASSLIGTHEETQYFGPGTRLLVL.

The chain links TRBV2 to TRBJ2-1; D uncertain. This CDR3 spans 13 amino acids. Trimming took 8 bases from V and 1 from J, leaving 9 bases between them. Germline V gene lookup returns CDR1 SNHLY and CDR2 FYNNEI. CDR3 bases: TGTGCCAGCGATACTTTATCCTACAATGAGCAGTTCTTC. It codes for CASDTLSYNEQFF.

CDR3 residues: CASSGTGSGNTIYF. CDR3 in DNA: TGTGCCAGCAGCGGGACAGGGTCTGGAAACACCATATATTTT. The rearrangement links TRBV28 to TRBJ1-3, with 9 bases aligning to TRBD1. This CDR3 region has 14 residues. The ends lost 6 bases at V and 1 base at J; junction bases unmatched: 1. Germline loops: CDR1 MDHEN, CDR2 SYDVKM.

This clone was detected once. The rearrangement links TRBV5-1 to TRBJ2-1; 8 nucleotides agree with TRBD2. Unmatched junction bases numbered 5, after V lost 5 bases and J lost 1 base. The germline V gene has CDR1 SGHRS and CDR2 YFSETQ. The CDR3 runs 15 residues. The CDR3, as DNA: TGCGCCAGCAGGAGCGGACTAGCTTCCTACAATGAGCAGTTCTTC. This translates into CASRSGLASYNEQFF.

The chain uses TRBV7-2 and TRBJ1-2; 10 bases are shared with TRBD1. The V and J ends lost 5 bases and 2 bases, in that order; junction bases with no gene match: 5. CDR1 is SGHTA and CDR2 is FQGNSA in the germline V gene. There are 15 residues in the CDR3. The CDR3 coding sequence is TGTGCCAGCAGCGTCGACAGGGGGCGAAACTATGGCTACACCTTC. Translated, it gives CASSVDRGRNYGYTF.

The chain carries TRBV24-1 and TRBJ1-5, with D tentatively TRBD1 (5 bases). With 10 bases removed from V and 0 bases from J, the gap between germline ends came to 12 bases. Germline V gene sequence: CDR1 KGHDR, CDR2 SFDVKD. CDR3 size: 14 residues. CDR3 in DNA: TGTGCCACGGCCCCAGGGTATAGCAATCAGCCCCAGCATTTT. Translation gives CATAPGYSNQPQHF.

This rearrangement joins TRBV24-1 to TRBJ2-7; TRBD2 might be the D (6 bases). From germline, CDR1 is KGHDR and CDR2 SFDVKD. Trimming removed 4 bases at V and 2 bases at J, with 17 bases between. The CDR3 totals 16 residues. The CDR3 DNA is TGTGCCACCAGTGACCCAGTGCGGGACTCGACCTACGAGCAGTACTTC. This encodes CATSDPVRDSTYEQYF.

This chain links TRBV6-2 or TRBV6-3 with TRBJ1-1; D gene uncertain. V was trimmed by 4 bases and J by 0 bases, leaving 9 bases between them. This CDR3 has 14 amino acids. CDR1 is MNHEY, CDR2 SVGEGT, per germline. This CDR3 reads CASSWTPVNTEAFF. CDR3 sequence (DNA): TGTGCCAGCAGTTGGACTCCTGTGAACACTGAAGCTTTCTTT.

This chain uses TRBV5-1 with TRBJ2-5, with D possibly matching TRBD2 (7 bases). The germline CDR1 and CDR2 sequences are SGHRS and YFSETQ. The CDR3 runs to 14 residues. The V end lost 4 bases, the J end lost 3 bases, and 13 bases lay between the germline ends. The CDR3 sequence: CASSRGAFEETQYF. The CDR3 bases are TGCGCCAGCAGCCGGGGGGCATTTGAAGAGACCCAGTACTTC.

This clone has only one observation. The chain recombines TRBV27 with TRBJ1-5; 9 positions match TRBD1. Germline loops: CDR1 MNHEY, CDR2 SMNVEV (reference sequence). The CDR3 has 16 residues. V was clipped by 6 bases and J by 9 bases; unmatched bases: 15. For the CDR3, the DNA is TGTGCCAGCAGCCCCTCACAGGGGGCCCCTAGGGCGCCCCAGCATTTT. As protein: CASSPSQGAPRAPQHF.

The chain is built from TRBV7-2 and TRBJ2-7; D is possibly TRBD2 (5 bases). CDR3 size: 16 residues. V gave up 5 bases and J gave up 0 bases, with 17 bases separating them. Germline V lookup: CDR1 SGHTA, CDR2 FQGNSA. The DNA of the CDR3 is TGTGCCAGCAGCCCCCTAGGGCTAGGGAGCTCCTACGAGCAGTACTTC. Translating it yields CASSPLGLGSSYEQYF. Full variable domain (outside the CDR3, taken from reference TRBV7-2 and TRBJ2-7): GAGVSQSPSNKVTEKGKDVELRCDPISGHTALYWYRQSLGQGLEFLIYFQGNSAPDKSGLPSDRFSAERTGGSVSTLTIQRTQQEDSAVYLCASSPLGLGSSYEQYFGPGTRLTVT.